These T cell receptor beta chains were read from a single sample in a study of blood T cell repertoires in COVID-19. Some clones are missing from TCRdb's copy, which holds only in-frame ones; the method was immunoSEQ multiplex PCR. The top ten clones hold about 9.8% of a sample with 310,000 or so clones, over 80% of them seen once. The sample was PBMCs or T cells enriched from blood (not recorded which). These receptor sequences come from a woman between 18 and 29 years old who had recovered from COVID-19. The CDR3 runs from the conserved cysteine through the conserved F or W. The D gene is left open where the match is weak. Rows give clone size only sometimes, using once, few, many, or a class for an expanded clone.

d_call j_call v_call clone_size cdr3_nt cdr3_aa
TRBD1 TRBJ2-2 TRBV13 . TGTGCCAGCAGCTACAGGGGTGCCGGGGAGCTGTTTTTT CASSYRGAGELFF
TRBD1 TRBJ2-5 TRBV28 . TGTGCCAGCAGTTTATCGACAGGGTACGGAGAGACCCAGTACTTC CASSLSTGYGETQYF
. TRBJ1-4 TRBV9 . TGTGCCAGCTCAACGAACCTCCAGGGAACTAATGAAAAACTGTTTTTT CASSTNLQGTNEKLFF
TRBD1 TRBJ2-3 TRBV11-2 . TGTGCCAGCACCGACAGGGGCGCACCCCGGGATACGCAGTATTTT CASTDRGAPRDTQYF
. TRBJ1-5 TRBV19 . TGTGCCAGCAGGACAGTGGGGGATCCCCAGCATTTT CASRTVGDPQHF
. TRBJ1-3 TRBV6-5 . TGTGCCAGCAGCATATACAGCTCTGGAAACACCATATATTTT CASSIYSSGNTIYF
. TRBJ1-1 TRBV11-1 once TGTGCCAGCAGCGCGGGACTGTGGGCTGAAGCTTTCTTT CASSAGLWAEAFF
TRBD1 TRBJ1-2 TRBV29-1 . TGCAGCGCTGAGGACAGGGACTATGGCTACACCTTC CSAEDRDYGYTF
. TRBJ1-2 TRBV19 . TGTGCCAGTAGTACTCAGACCAGCGACTATGGCTACACCTTC CASSTQTSDYGYTF
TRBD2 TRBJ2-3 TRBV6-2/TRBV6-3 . TGTGCCAGCAGTTACCTGGCGGGGGGCACAGATACGCAGTATTTT CASSYLAGGTDTQYF
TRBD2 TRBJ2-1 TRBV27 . TGTGCCAGCAGCCCTCTGGGGGGCGGGGGGGGAGGCAATGAGCAGTTCTTC CASSPLGGGGGGNEQFF
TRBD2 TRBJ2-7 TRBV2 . TGTGCCAGCAGTTTGGCTAGCGGCGACGAGCAGTACTTC CASSLASGDEQYF
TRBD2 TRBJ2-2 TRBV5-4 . TGTGCCAGCCGCGGGGGGGGCGGAGATACCGGGGAGCTGTTTTTT CASRGGGGDTGELFF
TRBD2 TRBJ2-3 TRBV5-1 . TGCGCCAGCAGGGCCAGAGGAGGCGGGAGGGCCGGGGCAGATACGCAGTATTTT CASRARGGGRAGADTQYF
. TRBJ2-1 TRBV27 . TGTGCCAGCAGTTCCGAGGGTCAGCACCGACCTGATGACTCCTACAATGAGCAGTTCTTC CASSSEGQHRPDDSYNEQFF
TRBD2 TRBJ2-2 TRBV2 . TGTGCCAGCAGCTTAGCGGGGCCGAACACCGGGGAGCTGTTTTTT CASSLAGPNTGELFF
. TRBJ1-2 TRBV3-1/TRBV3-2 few TGTGCCAGCAGCCCGCTACCCCTCGGACGGGGGGGCTACACCTTC CASSPLPLGRGGYTF
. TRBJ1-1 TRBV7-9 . TGTGCCAGCAGCTTACAGGGTGCTTTCGCAGCTTTCTTT CASSLQGAFAAFF
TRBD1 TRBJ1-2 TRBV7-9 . TGTGCCAGCAGCTACCTCCTGGGCCGGGACAGGGTGAGCTACACCTTC CASSYLLGRDRVSYTF
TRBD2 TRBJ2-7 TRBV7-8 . TGTGCCAGCAGCGCAAGGACTAGCGGAACCTACGAGCAGTACTTC CASSARTSGTYEQYF
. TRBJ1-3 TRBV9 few TGTGCCAGCAGCGTATTGGGGGCATCTGGAAACACCATATATTTT CASSVLGASGNTIYF
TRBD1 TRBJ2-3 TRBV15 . TGTGCCACCAGCAGAGATGGGGGACAGGGAACAGATACGCAGTATTTT CATSRDGGQGTDTQYF
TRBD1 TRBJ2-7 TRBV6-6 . TGTGCCAGCTCTATCAAGGGGGACAGGAGGGTGTCCTTC CASSIKGDRRVSF
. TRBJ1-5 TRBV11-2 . TGTGCCAGCAGCATGGGGGGGGTTAGCAATCAGCCCCAGCATTTT CASSMGGVSNQPQHF
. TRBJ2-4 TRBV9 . TGTGCCAGCACCACAGACTTAGAGAGCGGACGGTTATACTTC CASTTDLESGRLYF
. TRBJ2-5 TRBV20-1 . TGCAGCATCAGCGGTGAGACCCAGTACTTC CSISGETQYF
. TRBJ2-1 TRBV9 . TGTGCCAGCAGCGACACGGGAGTTTCACCTGAGCAGTTCTTC CASSDTGVSPEQFF
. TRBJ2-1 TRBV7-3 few TGTGCCAGCAGCTTAGTGCGGGACAATGAGCAGTTCTTC CASSLVRDNEQFF
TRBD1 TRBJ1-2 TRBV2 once TGTGCCAGCAGTGGTATAGGGGGCTCTGGCTACACCTTC CASSGIGGSGYTF
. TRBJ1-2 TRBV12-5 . TGTGCTAGTGGTTTGTACACCTCGGGTGGCTACACCTTC CASGLYTSGGYTF
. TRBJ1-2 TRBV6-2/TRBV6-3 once TGTGCCAGCAGTGACCCTGTGGGCGACTATGGCTACACCTTC CASSDPVGDYGYTF
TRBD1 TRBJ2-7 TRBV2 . TGTGCCAGCAGTGAAGTGACCGGGACAGGGGGCAACGAGCAGTACTTC CASSEVTGTGGNEQYF
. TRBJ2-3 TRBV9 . TGTGCCAGCAGCGTAGGGGTGAGCGGCACAGATACGCAGTATTTT CASSVGVSGTDTQYF
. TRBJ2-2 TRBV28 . TGTGCCAGCAGTTTACTTGGGGGCTTGAACACCGGGGAGCTGTTTTTT CASSLLGGLNTGELFF
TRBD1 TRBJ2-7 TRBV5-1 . TGCGCCAGCAGCATTACCAGGGGGTACGAGCAGTACTTC CASSITRGYEQYF
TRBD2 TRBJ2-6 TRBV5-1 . TGCGCCAGCAGCCCGGGACTAGAGGCCGGGGCCAACGTCCTGACTTTC CASSPGLEAGANVLTF
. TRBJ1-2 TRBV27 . TGTGCCAGCAGTACCAGAAACTATGGCTACACCTTC CASSTRNYGYTF